This passage covers 22 T cell receptor beta chains from one sample sequenced in a study of blood T cell repertoires in COVID-19. Sequencing was performed with immunoSEQ multiplex PCR; in TCRdb, only in-frame clones are kept and a portion is missing. This sample has 70,000 to 100,000 clones; roughly 76% occur once, and the top ten carry 4% to 5.5%. Sequenced sample: peripheral blood. The source is a woman aged 45-65 years with acute or convalescent COVID-19.

The chain uses TRBV6-6 and TRBJ1-2; 7 nucleotides align to TRBD1. This CDR3 is 13 amino acids long. The J segment lost 4 bases and the V segment lost 4 bases, leaving 3 bases of the junction unmatched. The germline V gene has CDR1 MNHNY and CDR2 SVGAGI (reference sequence). CDR3 nucleotide sequence: TGTGCCAGCAGTTCTGGACAGGCCTATGGCTACACCTTC. It is translated as CASSSGQAYGYTF.

This rearrangement joins TRBV3-1 (or the pseudogene TRBV3-2) to TRBJ1-6, with D hard to call. Germline lookup yields CDR1 LGHDT and CDR2 YNNKEL (reference sequence). This CDR3 is built from 16 residues. Deletions cut 0 bases from V and 5 bases from J, with 11 bases between. CDR3 DNA: TGTGCCAGCAGCCAAGATTTTACCGGTCATAATTCACCCCTCCACTTT. Translating gives CASSQDFTGHNSPLHF.

The chain employs TRBV13 and TRBJ2-3; 9 positions agree with TRBD2. Germline V CDR1 and CDR2: PRHDT, FYEKMQ (reference sequence). V dropped 1 base and J dropped 0; count of bases not matched to a gene: 5. The CDR3 covers 17 residues. CDR3 coding DNA: TGTGCCAGCAGCTTAGTTGGTCTAGCGGGAAGCACAGATACGCAGTATTTT. Translated: CASSLVGLAGSTDTQYF.

This clone was observed once. The V and J genes are TRBV7-2 and TRBJ1-2; D gene ambiguous. With 1 base removed from V and 2 bases from J, the gap between germline ends came to 11 bases. The CDR3 length is 15 residues. The germline gives CDR1 SGHTA, CDR2 FQGNSA. The CDR3 DNA follows: TGTGCCAGCAGCTTAGTGGCGGCAGAAAACTATGGCTACACCTTC. Translation gives CASSLVAAENYGYTF.

The rearrangement uses TRBV5-1 and TRBJ2-7; 8 nucleotides align to TRBD1. Germline-derived CDR1 and CDR2 are SGHRS and YFSETQ. The CDR3 runs 17 residues. V dropped 2 bases and J dropped 1; count of bases not matched to a gene: 11. In DNA, the CDR3 is TGCGCCAGCAGCTTAACCTCGAGGACAGGGAGTTCCTACGAGCAGTACTTC. Amino acid sequence: CASSLTSRTGSSYEQYF.

The chain links TRBV6-5 to TRBJ1-4; D might be TRBD1 (6 bases). This CDR3 region has 14 residues. Germline values: CDR1 MNHEY, CDR2 SVGAGI. Trimming shortened V by 6 bases and J by 7 bases, and 15 bases separated the two germline ends. The chain's CDR3 is CASRARDKGEKLFF. The CDR3 DNA reads as TGTGCCAGCAGAGCCCGGGACAAGGGTGAAAAACTGTTTTTT.

The chain links TRBV7-2 to TRBJ1-5; 10 bases align to TRBD1. V was clipped by 6 bases and J by 5 bases; unmatched bases: 10. Germline V gives CDR1 SGHTA, CDR2 FQGNSA. This CDR3 is 16 amino acids long. The DNA of the CDR3 is TGTGCCAGCAGGCCGGGACAGGGGTCGGGTTATCAGCCCCAGCATTTT. This encodes CASRPGQGSGYQPQHF.

The V call is TRBV3-1 (or the pseudogene TRBV3-2), the J call TRBJ1-1; D remains ambiguous. This CDR3 has 13 residues. Trimming pared 1 base from V and 7 bases from J, leaving 10 bases between. Looked up from germline, CDR1 is LGHDT and CDR2 is YNNKEL (reference sequence). CDR3 residues: CASSQVVGSEAFF. Here the CDR3 DNA reads TGTGCCAGCAGCCAAGTAGTCGGGAGTGAAGCTTTCTTT.

This chain joins TRBV7-8 and TRBJ2-5, with D possibly being TRBD1 (6 bases). CDR1 is SGHVS, CDR2 FQNEAQ, per germline. The CDR3 runs 13 residues. Trimming cost V 0 bases and J 5 bases, with 7 bases left between them. CDR3 sequence reads: CASSLAGAETQYF. CDR3 DNA sequence: TGTGCCAGCAGCTTAGCGGGGGCGGAGACCCAGTACTTC.

J is TRBJ1-1 and V is TRBV3-1 (or the pseudogene TRBV3-2), with a tentative D call TRBD1 (5 bases). The CDR3 consists of 15 residues. Trimming cost V 3 bases and J 4 bases, with 15 bases left between them. Germline-derived CDR1 and CDR2 are LGHDT and YNNKEL (reference sequence). CDR3 amino acids: CASSHSSVGGTEAFF. The CDR3 DNA reads as TGTGCCAGCAGCCATTCCTCCGTGGGGGGCACTGAAGCTTTCTTT.

This chain links TRBV5-6 with TRBJ1-2; 8 bases are shared with TRBD1. V lost 3 bases and J lost 5; bases outside the gene matches: 6. Germline V CDR1 and CDR2: SGHDT, YYEEEE. The CDR3 totals 14 residues. The DNA for the CDR3 is TGTGCCAGCAGCTCGGGACAGGCCATTTATGGCTACACCTTC. It codes for CASSSGQAIYGYTF.

This clone was picked up one time. The chain combines TRBV24-1 with TRBJ2-3, with 9 positions matching TRBD1. This CDR3 contains 15 residues. V lost 3 bases to trimming and J lost 2 bases; unmatched junction nucleotides: 2. Germline CDR1 reads KGHDR; CDR2 reads SFDVKD. CDR3 nucleotides: TGTGCCACCAGTGATCGGACAGGGGTCACAGATACGCAGTATTTT. Translation gives CATSDRTGVTDTQYF.

The rearrangement links TRBV6-5 to TRBJ2-7, with D perhaps TRBD1 (5 bases). There are 16 residues in the CDR3. Germline V gives CDR1 MNHEY, CDR2 SVGAGI. Trimming took off 0 bases at V and 6 bases at J, with 18 bases between the two ends. The CDR3 reads CASSYSSMSGMGEQYF. Written as DNA, the CDR3 is TGTGCCAGCAGTTACTCGAGTATGTCAGGGATGGGCGAGCAGTACTTC.

The gene calls are TRBV7-2 and TRBJ1-1; D not certain. CDR1 and CDR2 from the germline V gene are SGHTA and FQGNSA. The V gene lost 5 bases and the J gene lost 1 base, with 14 bases spanning the gap. The length of the CDR3 is 15 residues. The CDR3 reads CASSLNPGANTEAFF. CDR3 coding DNA: TGTGCCAGCAGCCTAAACCCAGGTGCGAACACTGAAGCTTTCTTT.

This chain connects TRBV7-2 to TRBJ2-3, with D possibly TRBD2 on 6 matching bases. CDR1 and CDR2 (germline): SGHTA, FQGNSA. V dropped 4 bases and J dropped 1 base, with 12 bases sitting between them. The CDR3 extends over 15 amino acids. The CDR3 sequence: CASSYMGTGTDTQYF. The CDR3 DNA is TGTGCCAGCAGCTACATGGGGACTGGCACAGATACGCAGTATTTT.

This sequence joins TRBV11-1 and TRBJ1-2; the D is unclear. V dropped 3 bases and J dropped 0 bases, with 8 bases sitting between them. CDR3 length equals 14 residues. CDR1 is SGHAT, CDR2 FQDESV, per germline (reference sequence). The CDR3 loop reads CASSFVGTNYGYTF. The CDR3 coding sequence is TGTGCCAGCAGCTTTGTCGGGACTAACTATGGCTACACCTTC.

CDR3 DNA sequence: TGTGCCAGCAGTTTATCAGCCGTTAACACTGAAGCTTTCTTT. Its translation is CASSLSAVNTEAFF. This chain uses TRBV27 with TRBJ1-1, with D hard to call. V was shortened by 0 bases and J by 2 bases, with 7 bases between the two germline ends. Per germline, CDR1 MNHEY and CDR2 SMNVEV (reference sequence). The CDR3 contains 14 residues.

About this clone itself: The same CDR3 can be traced to other DNA sequences in this sample. This chain links TRBV27 with TRBJ1-1, with 9 bases that match TRBD1. Germline lookup yields CDR1 MNHEY and CDR2 SMNVEV (reference sequence). Trimming removed 6 bases from V and 1 base from J; junction bases left unmatched: 0. The CDR3 runs 13 residues. The CDR3 sequence is CASRGQGNTEAFF. Written as DNA, the CDR3 is TGTGCCAGCAGGGGACAGGGGAACACTGAAGCTTTCTTT.

A word on this clone: Other nucleotide sequences in the sample specify the same CDR3. The gene calls are TRBV30 and TRBJ2-7; 8 positions match TRBD1. The length of the CDR3 is 12 residues. The V segment lost 5 bases and the J segment 3 bases; nucleotides outside the gene matches: 3. Germline V gene lookup returns CDR1 GTSNPN and CDR2 SVGIG (reference sequence). As DNA, the CDR3 is TGTGCCTGGGGACAGGGTCTCTACGAGCAGTACTTC. Its protein product is CAWGQGLYEQYF.

Note on this clone: Sequence at one end of the junction differs from germline and may be a read error. The CDR3 bases are TGTGCCAGCAGTTTAGTGGGACTCCCCGACAATGAGCAGTTCTTC. Translation gives CASSLVGLPDNEQFF. The chain couples TRBV7-9 to TRBJ2-1; D is perhaps TRBD2 (6 bases). There are 15 residues in the CDR3. Germline assignment: CDR1 SEHNR and CDR2 FQNEAQ (reference sequence).

The chain employs TRBV28 and TRBJ2-3; D call uncertain. The ends were cut back, 5 bases at V and 2 bases at J, with 8 bases in the middle. The CDR3 totals 13 residues. From germline, CDR1 is MDHEN and CDR2 SYDVKM. The CDR3 reads CASSPRNTDTQYF. CDR3 nucleotides: TGTGCCAGCAGTCCGCGGAACACAGATACGCAGTATTTT.

The chain joins TRBV10-3 to TRBJ2-3, with a possible D match to TRBD1 (8 bases). Germline V gives CDR1 ENHRY, CDR2 SYGVKD. V lost 8 bases, J lost 4 bases, and 25 bases lay in between. CDR3 size: 17 residues. The CDR3 protein is CAIQWERGRGPSDTQYF. The DNA for the CDR3 is TGTGCCATCCAGTGGGAGCGGGGCAGGGGGCCTTCAGATACGCAGTATTTT.